These 12 T cell receptor beta chains were all obtained from the same sample, sequenced in a study of T cell responses to AZD1222 COVID-19 vaccine listed by TCRdb under 2021. What the time point label conveys for this sample: about 28 days (+/-7) after the second vaccine dose. The library came from the immunoSEQ multiplex PCR assay. TCRdb re-hosts the immuneACCESS table, in-frame sequences only. Its copies lack some clones; in the studies checked, an unresolved V gene accounts for under half of them, and the cause for the rest is not known. This sample gives roughly 100,000 clones in total; less than 95% of them show up just once. Clones ranked in the top ten supply around 7.6% of the sample. The sequencing here drew on peripheral blood, taken 28 days after the second AZD1222 dose. Every receptor here comes from an adult who received the AZD1222 COVID-19 vaccine.

This chain joins TRBV7-2 and TRBJ1-6; 9 bases are shared with TRBD1. This CDR3 comprises 15 residues. In germline, CDR1 is SGHTA, CDR2 FQGNSA. With 2 bases clipped from V and 8 bases from J, the junction kept 4 bases outside the gene matches. The CDR3 DNA follows: TGTGCCAGCAGCTTACGCCGGGACAGGGATTCACCCCTCCACTTT. Its protein is CASSLRRDRDSPLHF.

A single count supports this clone. This chain joins TRBV11-2 and TRBJ1-5; D is ambiguous. V lost 0 bases to trimming and J lost 6 bases, with 6 bases between them. Germline V gene sequence: CDR1 SGHAT, CDR2 FQNNGV. There are 13 residues in the CDR3. DNA of the CDR3: TGTGCCAGCAGCTTAGAACGGGGTCAGCCCCAGCATTTT. This codes for CASSLERGQPQHF.

The chain joins TRBV7-8 to TRBJ1-2, with 8 bases matching TRBD1. CDR1 is SGHVS, CDR2 FQNEAQ, per germline. This CDR3 comprises 15 residues. J gave up 4 bases and V 4 bases, and 8 bases lay outside the gene matches. CDR3 amino acids: CASSSGQGSLYGYTF. As DNA, the CDR3 is TGTGCCAGCAGCTCAGGACAGGGAAGTCTCTATGGCTACACCTTC. The full variable domain, rest sourced from reference TRBV7-8 and TRBJ1-2, is GAGVSQSPRYKVAKRGQDVALRCDPISGHVSLFWYQQALGQGPEFLTYFQNEAQLDKSGLPSDRFFAERPEGSVSTLKIQRTQQEDSAVYLCASSSGQGSLYGYTFGSGTRLTVV.

The genes are TRBV27 and TRBJ1-1, with a tentative D call TRBD1 (6 bases). This CDR3 region has 15 residues. Germline V gene lookup returns CDR1 MNHEY and CDR2 SMNVEV (reference sequence). The V gene lost 3 bases and the J gene lost 3 bases, with 14 bases spanning the gap. The CDR3 region has the DNA TGTGCCAGCAGTTTTAGTACGTCAGGGGACACTGAAGCTTTCTTT. Translated: CASSFSTSGDTEAFF.

The genes are TRBV3-1 (or the pseudogene TRBV3-2) and TRBJ2-3, with D perhaps given as TRBD1 or TRBD2 (5 bases each). This CDR3 has 13 amino acids. V was shortened by 4 bases and J by 6 bases, with 11 bases between the two germline ends. CDR1 is LGHDT and CDR2 is YNNKEL in the germline V gene (reference sequence). This CDR3 is CASSLGTPDTQYF. CDR3 DNA sequence: TGTGCCAGCAGCCTAGGGACGCCGGATACGCAGTATTTT.

The rearrangement joins TRBV5-1 to TRBJ2-7; 9 positions match TRBD1. Germline V gene lookup returns CDR1 SGHRS and CDR2 YFSETQ. This CDR3 has 14 amino acids. The J segment lost 4 bases and the V segment lost 4 bases, leaving 6 bases of the junction unmatched. CDR3 nucleotides: TGCGCCAGCAGCGGACAGGGGATGGGGTACGAGCAGTACTTC. Translating it yields CASSGQGMGYEQYF.

The J gene is TRBJ1-4, the V gene TRBV12-5; a possible D gene is TRBD1 (5 bases). The CDR3 consists of 15 residues. The V gene lost 3 bases and the J gene lost 5 bases, with 13 bases spanning the gap. CDR1 and CDR2 (germline): LGHNT, FRNRAP. This CDR3 is CASGFLQGSNEKLFF. The CDR3 DNA follows: TGTGCTAGTGGTTTTCTCCAGGGATCCAATGAAAAACTGTTTTTT.

This rearrangement joins TRBV9 to TRBJ2-3, with D possibly being TRBD2 (5 bases). The ends were cut back, 0 bases at V and 2 bases at J, with 10 bases in the middle. This CDR3 is 15 amino acids long. Per germline, CDR1 SGDLS and CDR2 YYNGEE. The CDR3 reads CASSVVSSATDTQYF. For the CDR3, the DNA is TGTGCCAGCAGCGTAGTGAGTAGCGCCACAGATACGCAGTATTTT.

This sequence joins TRBV6-4 and TRBJ2-1, with D uncertain. V was clipped by 0 bases and J by 4 bases, with 10 bases between them. Germline values: CDR1 MRHNA, CDR2 SNTAGT. This CDR3 is 15 amino acids long. The CDR3 sequence is CASSDSGGPYNEQFF. The CDR3 DNA reads as TGTGCCAGCAGTGACTCGGGTGGGCCATACAATGAGCAGTTCTTC.

The V call is TRBV5-4, the J call TRBJ2-6; TRBD1 agrees at 8 bases. J gave up 0 bases and V 3 bases, and 8 bases lay outside the gene matches. Germline lookup yields CDR1 SGHNT and CDR2 YYREEE (reference sequence). This CDR3 has 18 amino acids. As DNA, the CDR3 is TGTGCCAGCAGCTCGAGGACAGGGAGGACCTCTGGGGCCAACGTCCTGACTTTC. Its translation: CASSSRTGRTSGANVLTF.

The chain combines TRBV29-1 with TRBJ2-1; D is perhaps TRBD2 (5 bases). The V end was cut by 8 bases, the J end by 10 bases, with 6 bases between. Germline V lookup: CDR1 SQVTM, CDR2 ANQGSEA. This CDR3 has 8 amino acids. The CDR3: CSTGEQFF. In DNA form, the CDR3 reads TGCAGCACGGGGGAGCAGTTCTTC.

The chain uses TRBV18 and TRBJ2-5; D uncertain. The CDR3 is 12 residues long. Germline V gene lookup returns CDR1 KGHSH and CDR2 LQKENI. V was pared by 9 bases and J by 4 bases, with 12 bases between. The CDR3 nucleotides read TGTGCCAGTTGCGACGTCCGAGAGACCCAGTACTTC. Its translation is CASCDVRETQYF.